This T cell receptor beta chain was identified in a study of T cells in Graves' hyperthyroidism and ophthalmopathy. Notes on the study in general: Most clonotypes that expanded in the thyroid above 0.001 also showed up in blood.

Clinical Activity Scores of at least 3, NOSPECS grades of at least 4 and durations under 3 months characterized ophthalmopathy patients. Patients having uncontrolled infection, another autoimmune disease, pregnancy or lactation were not included. Trimming took 6 bases from V and 3 from J, leaving 12 bases between them. Germline V gene data show CDR1 as SQVTM and CDR2 as ANQGSEA. The CDR3 contains 13 residues. This clonotype has just a few counts. The antigen remains unidentified. Using RNA transcripts as the source, TCR beta CDR3 regions were amplified. First-round RT-PCR of the TCR CDR3 relied on the HTBI primer set. MiXCR, applied by TCRdb to the multiplex PCR reads, yields one record per CDR3 protein. The sample shows hundreds of thousands of distinct CDR3 sequences, about 22% of them seen only once.

V gene TRBV29-1 combines with J gene TRBJ1-5; D might be TRBD1 (5 bases). The receptor was isolated from a woman aged 65 to 85 with Graves' ophthalmopathy. Source material: blood. The CDR3 is CSVGLELNQPQHF. DNA for the CDR3: TGCAGCGTGGGACTGGAGCTCAATCAGCCCCAGCATTTT.